These 25 T cell receptor beta chains were all obtained from the same sample, sequenced in a study of cytomegalovirus exposure and HLA in healthy donors. The PCR contained 60 Vbeta and 13 Jbeta primers. The method was immunoSEQ multiplex PCR; TCRdb's version includes in-frame clones alone and lacks a portion of them. The sample lists 130,000 or so clones; approximately 86% were seen once. The material sequenced was PBMCs. The receptors originated from a woman aged 40 to 50 in good health and CMV-seronegative.

The chain couples TRBV11-3 to TRBJ2-2, with 9 bases lining up with TRBD2. CDR3 length: 18 amino acids. V shed 0 bases, J shed 5 bases, and the junction held 10 bases outside the gene matches. Germline loops: CDR1 SGHNT, CDR2 YENEEA. CDR3 loop: CASSLDSLSGSGTGELFF. The DNA of the CDR3 is TGTGCCAGCAGCTTAGACTCTCTTAGCGGGAGTGGAACCGGGGAGCTGTTTTTT.

The gene calls are TRBV6-5 and TRBJ1-1; a possible D gene is TRBD1 (6 bases). CDR3 length equals 13 residues. V lost 8 bases and J 2 bases, leaving 12 bases between the germline ends. Germline CDR1 reads MNHEY; CDR2 reads SVGAGI. The CDR3 region has the DNA TGTGCCAGCGGCCCACAGGGTAACACTGAAGCTTTCTTT. Protein product: CASGPQGNTEAFF.

The gene calls are TRBV30 and TRBJ2-7, with TRBD1 as a possible D gene (5 bases). CDR1 GTSNPN and CDR2 SVGIG come from the germline V gene (reference sequence). V lost 0 bases and J 3 bases, leaving 6 bases between the germline ends. The CDR3 contains 12 residues. The CDR3 DNA sequence: TGTGCCTGGAGTGTTCAGGGCTACGAGCAGTACTTC. Its protein is CAWSVQGYEQYF.

The CDR3 is CASSEKWPFF. CDR3 sequence (DNA): TGTGCCAGCAGTGAAAAATGGCCTTTCTTT. The J gene is TRBJ1-1, the V gene TRBV2; D uncertain. The ends were cut back, 2 bases at V and 12 bases at J, with 7 bases in the middle. This CDR3 region has 10 residues. Germline V lookup: CDR1 SNHLY, CDR2 FYNNEI. Full variable domain (remainder filled in from reference TRBV2 and TRBJ1-1): EPEVTQTPSHQVTQMGQEVILRCVPISNHLYFYWYRQILGQKVEFLVSFYNNEISEKSEIFDDQFSVERPDGSNFTLKIRSTKLEDSAMYFCASSEKWPFFGQGTRLTVV.

This clone was observed a few times. The chain carries TRBV5-4 and TRBJ2-7; weak D call: TRBD1 (5 bases). The CDR3 is 13 amino acids. Germline loops: CDR1 SGHNT, CDR2 YYREEE (reference sequence). V was clipped by 2 bases and J by 6 bases, with 12 bases between them. CDR3 sequence reads: CASSFGQGPEQYF. The CDR3 DNA sequence: TGTGCCAGCAGCTTTGGGCAGGGCCCCGAGCAGTACTTC. Variable domain in full (rest from reference TRBV5-4 and TRBJ2-7): ETGVTQSPTHLIKTRGQQVTLRCSSQSGHNTVSWYQQALGQGPQFIFQYYREEENGRGNFPPRFSGLQFPNYSSELNVNALELDDSALYLCASSFGQGPEQYFGPGTRLTVT.

This chain connects TRBV7-9 to TRBJ1-5, with D unresolved. The germline gives CDR1 SEHNR, CDR2 FQNEAQ (reference sequence). V lost 3 bases, J lost 9 bases, and 12 bases lay in between. There are 13 residues in the CDR3. The CDR3 loop is CASSFEGIGPQHF. Written as DNA, the CDR3 is TGTGCCAGCAGCTTCGAGGGAATCGGGCCCCAGCATTTT.

The chain has TRBV30 and TRBJ2-2; TRBD1 agrees at 8 bases. Looked up from germline, CDR1 is GTSNPN and CDR2 is SVGIG (reference sequence). Germline trimming cut 8 bases from V and 4 bases from J; bases unmatched to any gene: 12. This CDR3 is built from 15 residues. In DNA, the CDR3 is TGTGCCAGTTTTAGGACAGGGATGCTCACCGGGGAGCTGTTTTTT. It translates to CASFRTGMLTGELFF.

The rearrangement links TRBV19 to TRBJ2-3; 16 bases are shared with TRBD2. With 5 bases clipped from V and 1 base from J, the junction kept 0 bases outside the gene matches. The germline CDR1 and CDR2 sequences are LNHDA and SQIVND (reference sequence). The CDR3 extends over 16 amino acids. The CDR3 DNA sequence: TGTGCCAGTAGTGGGACTAGCGGGAGGGGCACAGATACGCAGTATTTT. Residues: CASSGTSGRGTDTQYF. Supplemented by reference TRBV19 and TRBJ2-3, the full variable domain reads DGGITQSPKYLFRKEGQNVTLSCEQNLNHDAMYWYRQDPGQGLRLIYYSQIVNDFQKGDIAEGYSVSREKKESFPLTVTSAQKNPTAFYLCASSGTSGRGTDTQYFGPGTRLTVL.

This clone came up once. This chain links TRBV14 with TRBJ2-7; TRBD1 matches 10 bases. The trim removed 0 bases at V and 2 bases at J, leaving 4 bases unmatched. Germline values: CDR1 SGHDN, CDR2 FVKESK. The CDR3 contains 16 residues. CDR3 bases: TGTGCCAGCAGCCAAGATCTAGGGACAGGGGCCTACGAGCAGTACTTC. This translates into CASSQDLGTGAYEQYF.

J is TRBJ2-5 and V is TRBV5-4, with 9 nucleotides matching TRBD2. Germline CDR1 SGHNT, CDR2 YYREEE (reference sequence). The CDR3 sequence is 16 residues long. Germline trimming cut 0 bases from V and 5 bases from J; bases unmatched to any gene: 8. The CDR3 bases are TGTGCCAGCAGCTTGGGACTAGCGGAGTCAAGCGAGACCCAGTACTTC. Its translation is CASSLGLAESSETQYF.

The CDR3: CATRTGVYGYTF. The CDR3 DNA reads TGTGCCACCCGGACAGGGGTCTATGGCTACACCTTC. V and J are TRBV6-5 and TRBJ1-2; 9 nucleotides agree with TRBD1. Germline trimming cut 10 bases from V and 4 bases from J; bases unmatched to any gene: 4. The germline V gene encodes CDR1 MNHEY and CDR2 SVGAGI. The CDR3 covers 12 residues.

V usage is TRBV9 and J usage is TRBJ1-1; D is undetermined. The ends were cut back, 0 bases at V and 1 base at J, with 7 bases in the middle. Germline V gene lookup returns CDR1 SGDLS and CDR2 YYNGEE. CDR3 length: 14 residues. CDR3 residues: CASSVGAPNTEAFF. CDR3 DNA: TGTGCCAGCAGCGTAGGAGCGCCGAACACTGAAGCTTTCTTT.

The chain combines TRBV5-6 with TRBJ2-3; D is unresolved. Trimming shortened V by 1 base and J by 2 bases, and 11 bases separated the two germline ends. This CDR3 spans 15 amino acids. Germline V CDR1 and CDR2: SGHDT, YYEEEE. The CDR3 DNA reads TGTGCCAGCAGCTTGCTCTGGCAGTCCACAGATACGCAGTATTTT. This sequence encodes CASSLLWQSTDTQYF.

The chain's CDR3 is CASSTSGSRADTQYF. In DNA, the CDR3 is TGCGCCAGCAGCACAAGCGGGAGTAGAGCAGATACGCAGTATTTT. This chain links TRBV5-1 with TRBJ2-3, with TRBD2 matching over 8 bases. Germline lookup yields CDR1 SGHRS and CDR2 YFSETQ. The CDR3 runs 15 residues. Germline trimming cut 4 bases from V and 4 bases from J; bases unmatched to any gene: 8. Full variable domain (missing parts from reference TRBV5-1 and TRBJ2-3): KAGVTQTPRYLIKTRGQQVTLSCSPISGHRSVSWYQQTPGQGLQFLFEYFSETQRNKGNFPGRFSGRQFSNSRSEMNVSTLELGDSALYLCASSTSGSRADTQYFGPGTRLTVL.

This CDR3 is CASSQVTGTSGRETQYF. CDR3 in DNA: TGCGCCAGCAGCCAAGTCACCGGGACTAGCGGGAGAGAGACCCAGTACTTC. V usage is TRBV4-1 and J usage is TRBJ2-5; 14 nucleotides match TRBD2. Germline CDR1 and CDR2: MGHRA and YSYEKL. Trimming took 1 base from V and 4 from J; bases not matched to a gene: 5. The CDR3 is 17 residues long.

V gene TRBV11-2 combines with J gene TRBJ2-4, with D perhaps TRBD1 (7 bases). Germline CDR1 SGHAT, CDR2 FQNNGV. Trimming shortened V by 3 bases and J by 7 bases, and 10 bases separated the two germline ends. The CDR3 sequence is 13 residues long. CDR3 in amino acids: CASSFSGGNIQYF. The CDR3 bases are TGTGCCAGCAGCTTCTCAGGGGGGAACATTCAGTACTTC. The whole variable domain, filled in from reference TRBV11-2 and TRBJ2-4, reads EAGVAQSPRYKIIEKRQSVAFWCNPISGHATLYWYQQILGQGPKLLIQFQNNGVVDDSQLPKDRFSAERLKGVDSTLKIQPAKLEDSAVYLCASSFSGGNIQYFGAGTRLSVL.

The chain employs TRBV5-6 and TRBJ1-2; TRBD1 matches 12 bases. Per germline, CDR1 SGHDT and CDR2 YYEEEE. J gave up 8 bases and V 4 bases, and 6 bases lay outside the gene matches. The CDR3 is 14 residues long. The CDR3 bases are TGTGCCAGCAGCGTCGGGACAGGGGGCACGGGCTACACCTTC. Amino acids: CASSVGTGGTGYTF.

V and J are TRBV7-2 and TRBJ1-4, with 7 bases lining up with TRBD1. CDR1 is SGHTA, CDR2 FQGNSA, per germline. The CDR3 has 18 amino acids. V lost 6 bases to trimming and J lost 0 bases; unmatched junction nucleotides: 13. CDR3 protein: CASSNSGGTAATNEKLFF. CDR3 bases: TGTGCCAGCAGTAACAGCGGGGGGACAGCCGCAACTAATGAAAAACTGTTTTTT.

Concerning this clone itself: The sample carries other DNA sequences with the same CDR3. The rearrangement joins TRBV30 to TRBJ1-1, with D possibly being TRBD1 (6 bases). This CDR3 has 13 residues. V lost 2 bases and J 2 bases, leaving 9 bases between the germline ends. Germline loops: CDR1 GTSNPN, CDR2 SVGIG (reference sequence). CDR3 loop: CAWSRQVNTEAFF. CDR3 sequence (DNA): TGTGCCTGGAGTAGACAGGTCAACACTGAAGCTTTCTTT.

V usage is TRBV9 and J usage is TRBJ2-7, with 7 bases fitting TRBD2. Unmatched junction bases numbered 11, after V lost 4 bases and J lost 4 bases. This CDR3 comprises 15 residues. Germline-derived CDR1 and CDR2 are SGDLS and YYNGEE. The CDR3 DNA reads TGTGCCAGCAGCCCAAACGCAGCGGGAAAATACGAGCAGTACTTC. Amino acids: CASSPNAAGKYEQYF.

Concerning this clone: In the same sample, other DNA sequences code for this CDR3. The chain links TRBV5-1 to TRBJ2-3; 10 nucleotides agree with TRBD2. The CDR3 extends over 15 amino acids. The V gene's germline CDR1 is SGHRS and CDR2 YFSETQ. The V gene end was trimmed by 2 bases and the J gene end by 6 bases; junction bases not matched to a gene: 6. The CDR3 sequence: CASSFSLAGADTQYF. CDR3 coding DNA: TGCGCCAGCAGCTTCAGTCTAGCGGGAGCGGATACGCAGTATTTT.

This clone appeared a few times. Other nucleotide sequences from this sample produce the same CDR3. The V and J genes are TRBV5-1 and TRBJ2-5, with 8 bases lining up with TRBD2. There are 15 residues in the CDR3. Trimming at V came to 2 bases and at J to 4 bases, leaving 7 bases not matched to a gene. From germline, CDR1 is SGHRS and CDR2 YFSETQ. CDR3 nucleotides: TGCGCCAGCAGCTTTGGGGGCAGCGGGGGAGAGACCCAGTACTTC. As protein: CASSFGGSGGETQYF. The variable domain in full, completed from reference TRBV5-1 and TRBJ2-5, reads KAGVTQTPRYLIKTRGQQVTLSCSPISGHRSVSWYQQTPGQGLQFLFEYFSETQRNKGNFPGRFSGRQFSNSRSEMNVSTLELGDSALYLCASSFGGSGGETQYFGPGTRLLVL.

This rearrangement joins TRBV5-8 to TRBJ2-3; the D gene is possibly TRBD2 (6 bases). Trimming pared 3 bases from V and 12 bases from J, leaving 14 bases between. The CDR3 covers 12 residues. Germline CDR1 is SGHTS and CDR2 is YDEGEE. CDR3 loop: CASSSLGSTQYF. DNA of the CDR3: TGTGCCAGCAGCTCACTCGGGAGCACACAGTATTTT.

This clone was recorded a few times. This rearrangement joins TRBV2 to TRBJ1-1, with D possibly matching TRBD1 (5 bases). The CDR3 is 14 residues long. Germline-derived CDR1 and CDR2 are SNHLY and FYNNEI. The germline V and J ends were trimmed by 3 bases and 1 base, with 9 bases remaining between them. The CDR3 here is CASSDGQGNTEAFF. CDR3 DNA sequence: TGTGCCAGCAGTGATGGGCAGGGGAACACTGAAGCTTTCTTT.

The V and J genes are TRBV9 and TRBJ2-1; D gene uncertain. The V end was cut by 0 bases, the J end by 6 bases, with 13 bases between. The CDR3 consists of 15 residues. Germline CDR1 reads SGDLS; CDR2 reads YYNGEE. This CDR3 is CASSVGGPSFNEQFF. In nucleotides, the CDR3 is TGTGCCAGCAGCGTAGGTGGCCCTTCTTTCAATGAGCAGTTCTTC.